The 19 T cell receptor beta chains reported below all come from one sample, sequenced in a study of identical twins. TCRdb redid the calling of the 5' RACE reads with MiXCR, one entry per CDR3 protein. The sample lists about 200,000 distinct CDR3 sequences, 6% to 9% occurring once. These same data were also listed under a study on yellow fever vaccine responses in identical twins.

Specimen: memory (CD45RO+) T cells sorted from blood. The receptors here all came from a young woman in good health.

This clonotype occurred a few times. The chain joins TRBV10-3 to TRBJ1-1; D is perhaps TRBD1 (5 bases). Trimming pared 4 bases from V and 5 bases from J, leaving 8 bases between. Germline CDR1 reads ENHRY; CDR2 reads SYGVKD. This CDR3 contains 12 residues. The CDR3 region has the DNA TGTGCCATCAGTGCGAGGGGTACTGAAGCTTTCTTT. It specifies CAISARGTEAFF.

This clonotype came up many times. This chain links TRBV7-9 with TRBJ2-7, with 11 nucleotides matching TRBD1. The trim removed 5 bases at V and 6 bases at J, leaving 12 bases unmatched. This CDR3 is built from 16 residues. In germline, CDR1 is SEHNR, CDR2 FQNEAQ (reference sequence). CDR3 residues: CASSPNDGTGGLEQYF. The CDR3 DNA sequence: TGTGCCAGCAGCCCGAACGACGGGACAGGGGGACTCGAGCAGTACTTC.

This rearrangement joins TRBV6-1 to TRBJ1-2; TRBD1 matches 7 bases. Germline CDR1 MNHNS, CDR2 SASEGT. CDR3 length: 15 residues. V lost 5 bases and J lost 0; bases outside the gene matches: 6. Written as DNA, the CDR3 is TGTGCCAGCAGTCTAGACAGGGCGGCTAACTATGGCTACACCTTC. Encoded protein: CASSLDRAANYGYTF.

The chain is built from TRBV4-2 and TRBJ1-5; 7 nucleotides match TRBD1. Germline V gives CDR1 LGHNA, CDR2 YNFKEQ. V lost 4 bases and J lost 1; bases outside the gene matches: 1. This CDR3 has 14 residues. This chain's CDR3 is CASSRGQSNQPQHF. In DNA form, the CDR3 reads TGTGCCAGCAGCCGGGGACAGAGCAATCAGCCCCAGCATTTT.

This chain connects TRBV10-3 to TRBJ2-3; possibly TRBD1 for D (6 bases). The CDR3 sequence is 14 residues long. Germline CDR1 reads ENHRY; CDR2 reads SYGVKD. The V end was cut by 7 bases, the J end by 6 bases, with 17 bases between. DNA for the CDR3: TGTGCCATCACGGGCGGCAGGGGCATCGATACGCAGTATTTT. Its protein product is CAITGGRGIDTQYF.

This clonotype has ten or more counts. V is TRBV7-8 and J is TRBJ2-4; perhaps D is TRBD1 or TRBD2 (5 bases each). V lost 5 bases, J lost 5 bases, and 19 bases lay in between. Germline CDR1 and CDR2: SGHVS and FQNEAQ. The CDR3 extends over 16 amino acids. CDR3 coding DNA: TGTGCCAGCAGCAAGATGGGGTCCGGGGCACAAAACATTCAGTACTTC. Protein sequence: CASSKMGSGAQNIQYF.

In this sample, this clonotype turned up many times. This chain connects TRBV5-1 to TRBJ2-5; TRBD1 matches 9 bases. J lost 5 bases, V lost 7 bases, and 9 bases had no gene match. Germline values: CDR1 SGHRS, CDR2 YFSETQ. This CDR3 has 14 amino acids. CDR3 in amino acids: CASGPLQGAETQYF. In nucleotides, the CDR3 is TGCGCCAGCGGCCCCCTACAGGGGGCGGAGACCCAGTACTTC.

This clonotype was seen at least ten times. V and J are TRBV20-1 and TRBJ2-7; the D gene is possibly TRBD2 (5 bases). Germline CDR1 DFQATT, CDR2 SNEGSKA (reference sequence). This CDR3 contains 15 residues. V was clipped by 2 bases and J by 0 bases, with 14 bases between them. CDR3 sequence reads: CSARWPSSRSYEQYF. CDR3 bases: TGCAGTGCTAGATGGCCTAGCTCACGCTCCTACGAGCAGTACTTC.

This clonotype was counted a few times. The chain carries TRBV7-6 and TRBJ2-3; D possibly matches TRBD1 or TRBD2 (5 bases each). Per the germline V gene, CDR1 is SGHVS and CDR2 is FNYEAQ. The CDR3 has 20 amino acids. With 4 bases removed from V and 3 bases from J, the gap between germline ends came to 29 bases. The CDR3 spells CASSSPGSAGKETVTDTQYF. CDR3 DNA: TGTGCCAGCAGCTCTCCAGGGAGCGCCGGAAAGGAGACCGTAACAGATACGCAGTATTTT.

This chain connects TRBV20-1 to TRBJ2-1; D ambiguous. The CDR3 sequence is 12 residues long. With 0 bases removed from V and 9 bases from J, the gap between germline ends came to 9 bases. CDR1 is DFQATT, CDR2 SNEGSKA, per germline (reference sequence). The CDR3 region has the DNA TGCAGTGCTAGAGATGAGAGCAGTGAGCAGTTCTTC. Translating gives CSARDESSEQFF.

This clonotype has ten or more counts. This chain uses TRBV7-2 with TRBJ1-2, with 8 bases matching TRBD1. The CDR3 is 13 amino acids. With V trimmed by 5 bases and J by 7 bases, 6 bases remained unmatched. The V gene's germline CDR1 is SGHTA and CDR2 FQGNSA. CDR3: CASSPDRDTGYTF. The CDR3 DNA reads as TGTGCCAGCAGCCCGGACAGGGATACTGGCTACACCTTC.

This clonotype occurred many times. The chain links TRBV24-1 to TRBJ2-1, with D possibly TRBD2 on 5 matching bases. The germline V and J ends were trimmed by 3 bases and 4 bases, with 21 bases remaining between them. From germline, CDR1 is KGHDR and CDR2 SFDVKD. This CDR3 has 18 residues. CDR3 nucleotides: TGTGCCACCAGTGATCGGAGGCGGAGCGAGGCCCTATACAATGAGCAGTTCTTC. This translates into CATSDRRRSEALYNEQFF.

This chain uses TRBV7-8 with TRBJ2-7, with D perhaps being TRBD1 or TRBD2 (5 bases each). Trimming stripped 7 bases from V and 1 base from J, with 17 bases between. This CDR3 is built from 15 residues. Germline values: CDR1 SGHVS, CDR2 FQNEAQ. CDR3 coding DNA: TGTGCCAGCACCCGCGTGGGGACCAAGTCCTACGAGCAGTACTTC. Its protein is CASTRVGTKSYEQYF.

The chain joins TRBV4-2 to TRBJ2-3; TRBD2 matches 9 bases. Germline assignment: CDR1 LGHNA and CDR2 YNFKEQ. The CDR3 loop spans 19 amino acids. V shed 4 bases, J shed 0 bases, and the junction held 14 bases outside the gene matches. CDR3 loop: CASSLKITGTSTSTDTQYF. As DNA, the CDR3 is TGTGCCAGCAGCCTAAAGATTACCGGGACTAGCACTAGCACAGATACGCAGTATTTT.

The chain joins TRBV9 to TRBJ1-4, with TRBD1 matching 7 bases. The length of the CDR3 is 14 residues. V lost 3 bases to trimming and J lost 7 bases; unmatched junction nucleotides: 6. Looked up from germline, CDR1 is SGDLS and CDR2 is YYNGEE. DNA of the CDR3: TGTGCCAGCAGCGAGGGGACAGTAGGTGAAAAACTGTTTTTT. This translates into CASSEGTVGEKLFF.

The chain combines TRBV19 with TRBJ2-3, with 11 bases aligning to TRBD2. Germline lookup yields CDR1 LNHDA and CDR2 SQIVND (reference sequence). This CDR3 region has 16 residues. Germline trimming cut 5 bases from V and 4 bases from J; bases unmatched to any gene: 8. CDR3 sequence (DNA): TGTGCCAGTAGTCCCAGCGGGACTAGCGGCCCAGATACGCAGTATTTT. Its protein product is CASSPSGTSGPDTQYF. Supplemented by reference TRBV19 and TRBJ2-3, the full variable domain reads DGGITQSPKYLFRKEGQNVTLSCEQNLNHDAMYWYRQDPGQGLRLIYYSQIVNDFQKGDIAEGYSVSREKKESFPLTVTSAQKNPTAFYLCASSPSGTSGPDTQYFGPGTRLTVL.

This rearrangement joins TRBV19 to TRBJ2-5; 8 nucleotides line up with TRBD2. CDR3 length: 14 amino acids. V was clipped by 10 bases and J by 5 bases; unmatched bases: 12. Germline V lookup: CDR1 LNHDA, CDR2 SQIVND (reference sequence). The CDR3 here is CATSQAGVGETQYF. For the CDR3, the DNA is TGTGCCACCTCACAAGCGGGAGTCGGTGAGACCCAGTACTTC.

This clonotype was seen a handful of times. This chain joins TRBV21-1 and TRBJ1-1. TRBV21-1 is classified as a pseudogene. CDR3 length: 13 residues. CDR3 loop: CASSKARETEAFF. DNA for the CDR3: TGTGCCAGCAGCAAAGCGAGGGAGACTGAAGCTTTCTTT.

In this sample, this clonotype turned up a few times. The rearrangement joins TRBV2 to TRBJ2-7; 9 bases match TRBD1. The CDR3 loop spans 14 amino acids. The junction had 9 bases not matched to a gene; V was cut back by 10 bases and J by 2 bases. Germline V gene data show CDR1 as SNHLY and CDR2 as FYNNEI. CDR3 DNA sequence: TGTGCCACTATGAAAGGGACAGGGACCTACGAGCAGTACTTC. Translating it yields CATMKGTGTYEQYF.